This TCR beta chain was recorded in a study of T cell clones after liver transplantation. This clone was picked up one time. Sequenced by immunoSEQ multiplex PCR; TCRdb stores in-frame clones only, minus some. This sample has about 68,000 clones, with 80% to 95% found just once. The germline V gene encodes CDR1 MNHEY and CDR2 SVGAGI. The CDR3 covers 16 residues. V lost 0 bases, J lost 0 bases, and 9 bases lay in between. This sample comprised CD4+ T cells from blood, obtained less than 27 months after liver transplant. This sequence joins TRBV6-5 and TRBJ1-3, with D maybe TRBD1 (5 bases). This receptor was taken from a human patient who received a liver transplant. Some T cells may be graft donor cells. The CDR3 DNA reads TGTGCCAGCAGTTACTCGGGGCAGTCCTCTGGAAACACCATATATTTT. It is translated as CASSYSGQSSGNTIYF.